The clone carrying this T cell receptor (beta chain) was observed many times. Its antigen is unknown. Building of the TCR beta libraries involved iRepertoire HTBI primers and Arm-PCR of CDR3 regions. Original handling: Overall, samples carried over 60 TRBV and 14 TRBJ segments. MiXCR was run by TCRdb on the multiplex PCR reads, yielding one entry per CDR3 protein. The V and J calls come from TCRdb's annotation, not from the publication. The table shows 620,000 or so distinct CDR3 sequences, with approximately 15% occurring only once. Time point reported: newly diagnosed GD, antithyroid drugs for less than 3 months. Following extraction of RNA from PBMCs, that RNA was used to make the TCR library. This sample stems from a study of regulatory T cells in long-lasting Graves disease. About the study: Graves' patients, diagnosed recently, had received antithyroid drugs under 3 months.

Study-level findings and limits: Graves' patients with persistent disease showed TCR diversity lower than patients newly diagnosed.

This same sample was also part of a study on T cells in Graves' hyperthyroidism and ophthalmopathy. That source adds: Carried out on the TCR CDR3, a first-round RT-PCR used the HTBI primer set.

The starting material was peripheral blood mononuclear cells (PBMCs), obtained at new diagnosis, from a patient treated with antithyroid drugs. The receptor's source is a woman under 40 with Graves disease.

In DNA form, the CDR3 reads TGTGCCAGCAGTTTGGAGGTACAGGGTGAAAAACTGTTTTTT. The encoded protein is CASSLEVQGEKLFF. The chain carries TRBV28 and TRBJ1-4; tentative D call: TRBD1 (6 bases). Trimming removed 3 bases from V and 7 bases from J, with 12 bases in between. The CDR3 is 14 residues long. The V gene's germline CDR1 is MDHEN and CDR2 SYDVKM.